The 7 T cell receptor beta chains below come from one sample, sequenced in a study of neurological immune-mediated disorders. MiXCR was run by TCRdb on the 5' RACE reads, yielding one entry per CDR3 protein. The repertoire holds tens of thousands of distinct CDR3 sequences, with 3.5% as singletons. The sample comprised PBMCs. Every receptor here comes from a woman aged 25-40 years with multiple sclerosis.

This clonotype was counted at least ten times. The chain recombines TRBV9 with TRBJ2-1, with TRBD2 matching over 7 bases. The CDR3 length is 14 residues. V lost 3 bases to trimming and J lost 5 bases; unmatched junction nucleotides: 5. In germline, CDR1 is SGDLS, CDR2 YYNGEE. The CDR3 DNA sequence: TGTGCCAGCAGCGCCGGGACTATTCACAATGAGCAGTTCTTC. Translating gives CASSAGTIHNEQFF.

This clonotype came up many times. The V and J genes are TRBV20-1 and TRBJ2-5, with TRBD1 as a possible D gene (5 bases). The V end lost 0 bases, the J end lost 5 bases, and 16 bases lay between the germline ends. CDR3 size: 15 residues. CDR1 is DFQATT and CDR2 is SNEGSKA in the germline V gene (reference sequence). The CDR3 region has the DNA TGCAGTGCTAGAGATCGAGGACACAGCCAGGAGACCCAGTACTTC. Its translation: CSARDRGHSQETQYF.

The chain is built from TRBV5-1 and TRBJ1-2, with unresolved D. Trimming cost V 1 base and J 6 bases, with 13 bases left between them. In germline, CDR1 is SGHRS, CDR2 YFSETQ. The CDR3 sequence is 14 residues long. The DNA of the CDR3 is TGCGCCAGCAGCTTGTCTAAAGATCTCCATGGCTACACCTTC. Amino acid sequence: CASSLSKDLHGYTF.

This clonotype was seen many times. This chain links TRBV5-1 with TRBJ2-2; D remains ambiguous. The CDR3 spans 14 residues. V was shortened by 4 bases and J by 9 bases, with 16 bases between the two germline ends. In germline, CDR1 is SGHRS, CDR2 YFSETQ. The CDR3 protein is CASSLDPVPRELFF. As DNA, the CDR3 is TGCGCCAGCAGCCTGGACCCAGTACCACGGGAGCTGTTTTTT.

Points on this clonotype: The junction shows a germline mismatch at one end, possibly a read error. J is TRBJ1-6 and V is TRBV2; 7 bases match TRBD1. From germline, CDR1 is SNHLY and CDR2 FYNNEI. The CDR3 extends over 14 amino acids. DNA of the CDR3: TGTGCCAGCAGCCTGACAGGGATGAATTCACCCCTCAACTTT. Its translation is CASSLTGMNSPLNF. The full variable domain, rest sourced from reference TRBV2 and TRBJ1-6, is EPEVTQTPSHQVTQMGQEVILRCVPISNHLYFYWYRQILGQKVEFLVSFYNNEISEKSEIFDDQFSVERPDGSNFTLKIRSTKLEDSAMYFCASSLTGMNSPLNFGNGTRLTVT.

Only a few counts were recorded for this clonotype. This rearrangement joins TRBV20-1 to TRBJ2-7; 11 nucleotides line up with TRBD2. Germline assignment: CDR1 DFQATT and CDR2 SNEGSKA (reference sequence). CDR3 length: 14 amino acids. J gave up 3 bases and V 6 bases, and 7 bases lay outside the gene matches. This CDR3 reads CSARRLAGIYEQYF. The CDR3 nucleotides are TGCAGTGCAAGGCGACTAGCGGGAATCTACGAGCAGTACTTC.

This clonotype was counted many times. The CDR3, as DNA: TGTGCCAGCAGATGGACAGAAGAGACCCAGTACTTC. Its protein product is CASRWTEETQYF. V is TRBV7-9 and J is TRBJ2-5; maybe TRBD1 (6 bases). CDR3 length: 12 residues. Germline CDR1 SEHNR, CDR2 FQNEAQ (reference sequence). V was cut by 6 bases and J by 3 bases, with 8 bases left in between.